This T cell receptor beta chain was sequenced for a study of T-cell reconstitution after alpha-beta-depleted transplantation in children. Overall study findings and caveats: Elevated TCRbeta diversity at day 60 was traced, in some patients, to surviving recipient T cells and thymic progenitors. T-cell numbers and diversity, one year after transplant, stemmed largely from T cells that were newly produced. Two months or so post-transplant, alpha-beta T cells reportedly derived from several hundred expanded graft clones.

Construction of the TCRbeta library involved unique molecular identifiers. TCRdb passed the PCR reads through MiXCR, listing each CDR3 protein once. The sample has fewer than 700,000 distinct CDR3 sequences; 13% are singletons. With V trimmed by 3 bases and J by 0 bases, 5 bases remained unmatched. The germline CDR1 and CDR2 sequences are DFQATT and SNEGSKA (reference sequence). The CDR3 contains 15 residues. This clonotype was picked up many times. Its antigen remains unknown. V gene TRBV20-1 combines with J gene TRBJ2-3; 8 nucleotides agree with TRBD2. Here the sequenced sample was PBMCs, mostly from graft donor cells, taken 360 days after TCRalphabeta/CD19-depleted stem cell transplant. The receptor was isolated from a male patient younger than 18 who had a stem cell transplant for acute myeloid leukemia, so the T cells may come from the graft donor. The CDR3 nucleotides read TGCAGTGCTAGTCAGGCTAGCGGGAGCACAGATACGCAGTATTTT. Protein sequence: CSASQASGSTDTQYF.